The 14 T cell receptor beta chains given below trace back to one sample, sequenced in a study of blood T cell repertoires in COVID-19. The repertoire was sequenced with immunoSEQ multiplex PCR; TCRdb's copy has only in-frame clones and lacks some. The sample includes roughly 40,000 clones, approximately 89% of them seen just once. Material for sequencing was peripheral blood. Receptor source: a woman aged 40 to 50 with acute or convalescent COVID-19.

This clone appeared once. The chain employs TRBV28 and TRBJ1-1; D perhaps matches TRBD1 (6 bases). This CDR3 contains 14 residues. Per germline, CDR1 MDHEN and CDR2 SYDVKM. V lost 5 bases and J 0 bases, leaving 10 bases between the germline ends. This CDR3 reads CASSADSLNTEAFF. CDR3 bases: TGTGCCAGCAGTGCGGACAGTTTGAACACTGAAGCTTTCTTT.

V gene TRBV28 combines with J gene TRBJ1-1; D is perhaps TRBD1 (6 bases). CDR1 is MDHEN and CDR2 is SYDVKM in the germline V gene. The CDR3 runs 15 residues. Trimming shortened V by 5 bases and J by 4 bases, and 17 bases separated the two germline ends. CDR3 protein: CASSPPSGQLTEAFF. The CDR3 nucleotides are TGTGCCAGCAGTCCCCCCAGCGGACAGCTCACTGAAGCTTTCTTT.

The chain is built from TRBV19 and TRBJ1-1; 9 bases are shared with TRBD1. With V trimmed by 8 bases and J by 0 bases, 16 bases remained unmatched. This CDR3 is 18 amino acids long. Per the germline V gene, CDR1 is LNHDA and CDR2 is SQIVND (reference sequence). CDR3 DNA: TGTGCCAGTCACCCCCGGGGGGGACAGGGCACCTTGAACACTGAAGCTTTCTTT. Its protein is CASHPRGGQGTLNTEAFF. Using reference TRBV19 and TRBJ1-1 for the parts outside the CDR3, the full variable domain is DGGITQSPKYLFRKEGQNVTLSCEQNLNHDAMYWYRQDPGQGLRLIYYSQIVNDFQKGDIAEGYSVSREKKESFPLTVTSAQKNPTAFYLCASHPRGGQGTLNTEAFFGQGTRLTVV.

The V call is TRBV5-1, the J call TRBJ2-1; 9 bases map to TRBD2. CDR3 length equals 15 residues. Germline V gene lookup returns CDR1 SGHRS and CDR2 YFSETQ. V trimming: 3 bases; J trimming: 5 bases; junction bases outside the gene matches: 6. The CDR3 is CASSSLAGKNNEQFF. The CDR3 DNA reads as TGCGCCAGCAGCTCCCTAGCGGGGAAAAACAATGAGCAGTTCTTC.

This clone has just a few counts. The genes are TRBV9 and TRBJ1-1, with 9 bases lining up with TRBD1. Trimming took 4 bases from V and 5 from J; bases not matched to a gene: 9. Germline CDR1 and CDR2: SGDLS and YYNGEE. This CDR3 has 15 residues. CDR3 nucleotides: TGTGCCAGCAGCCCCCCCGGGACAGGGAGAACTGAAGCTTTCTTT. It yields the protein CASSPPGTGRTEAFF.

V and J are TRBV29-1 and TRBJ2-1; 8 bases line up with TRBD1. CDR3 length equals 14 residues. Germline loops: CDR1 SQVTM, CDR2 ANQGSEA. J lost 1 base, V lost 7 bases, and 6 bases had no gene match. CDR3 residues: CSGHRGMSYNEQFF. In DNA form, the CDR3 reads TGCAGCGGGCACAGGGGGATGTCCTACAATGAGCAGTTCTTC.

CDR3 sequence reads: CASSLGRGHNSPLHF. DNA of the CDR3: TGTGCCAGCAGTTTGGGGAGGGGTCATAATTCACCCCTCCACTTT. This chain uses TRBV28 with TRBJ1-6; a weak D match, TRBD1 (5 bases). The CDR3 runs 15 residues. Looked up from germline, CDR1 is MDHEN and CDR2 is SYDVKM. V was trimmed by 3 bases and J by 5 bases, leaving 11 bases between them.

V is TRBV18 and J is TRBJ1-5; no reliable D call. The CDR3 extends over 15 amino acids. Germline assignment: CDR1 KGHSH and CDR2 LQKENI. V was shortened by 1 base and J by 0 bases, with 7 bases between the two germline ends. DNA for the CDR3: TGTGCCAGCTCACCACTGGGAGCTAGCAATCAGCCCCAGCATTTT. The encoded protein is CASSPLGASNQPQHF.

The rearrangement links TRBV5-4 to TRBJ2-5; a possible D gene is TRBD2 (5 bases). Germline V gives CDR1 SGHNT, CDR2 YYREEE (reference sequence). The CDR3 extends over 14 amino acids. V was trimmed by 4 bases and J by 4 bases, leaving 14 bases between them. CDR3 nucleotides: TGTGCCAGCAGCCCTAGGACTCGTCCAGAGACCCAGTACTTC. This codes for CASSPRTRPETQYF.

The CDR3 is CASSDIVRELDQETQYF. CDR3 in DNA: TGCGCCAGCAGTGATATTGTCCGGGAGCTGGATCAAGAGACCCAGTACTTC. The chain links TRBV10-2 to TRBJ2-5, with a weak D call TRBD2 (6 bases). CDR1 and CDR2 (germline): WSHSY, SAAADI. V lost 3 bases and J 2 bases, leaving 19 bases between the germline ends. The CDR3 sequence is 17 residues long.

The chain links TRBV4-1 to TRBJ2-2; 10 bases agree with TRBD2. Trimming removed 4 bases from V and 2 bases from J; junction bases left unmatched: 4. This CDR3 contains 16 residues. Germline V CDR1 and CDR2: MGHRA, YSYEKL. The CDR3 bases are TGCGCCAGCAGCCGACCTAGCGGGGGCAACACCGGGGAGCTGTTTTTT. It codes for CASSRPSGGNTGELFF.

The chain joins TRBV7-9 to TRBJ1-3; 9 bases agree with TRBD1. The CDR3 contains 15 residues. The junction had 1 base not matched to a gene; V was cut back by 4 bases and J by 0 bases. Germline V lookup: CDR1 SEHNR, CDR2 FQNEAQ (reference sequence). The CDR3 DNA is TGTGCCAGCAGCTCGACAGGGGGCTCTGGAAACACCATATATTTT. Protein: CASSSTGGSGNTIYF.

This clone is a singleton in its sample. The chain carries TRBV6-1 and TRBJ2-4, with TRBD2 identical over 11 bases. From germline, CDR1 is MNHNS and CDR2 SASEGT. The CDR3 length is 18 residues. V was pared by 4 bases and J by 0 bases, with 8 bases of the junction left unmatched. The CDR3 spells CASSGVAGGPIAKNIQYF. The CDR3 DNA reads as TGTGCCAGCAGTGGGGTAGCGGGGGGGCCCATAGCCAAAAACATTCAGTACTTC.

In this sample, this clone turned up once. The V call is TRBV27, the J call TRBJ1-1; 10 bases fit TRBD1. Germline-derived CDR1 and CDR2 are MNHEY and SMNVEV (reference sequence). V lost 2 bases and J lost 6; bases outside the gene matches: 6. The CDR3 has 15 amino acids. In DNA form, the CDR3 reads TGTGCCAGCAGTTTAAGGGACAGGGGCGAGCCTGAAGCTTTCTTT. The encoded protein is CASSLRDRGEPEAFF.